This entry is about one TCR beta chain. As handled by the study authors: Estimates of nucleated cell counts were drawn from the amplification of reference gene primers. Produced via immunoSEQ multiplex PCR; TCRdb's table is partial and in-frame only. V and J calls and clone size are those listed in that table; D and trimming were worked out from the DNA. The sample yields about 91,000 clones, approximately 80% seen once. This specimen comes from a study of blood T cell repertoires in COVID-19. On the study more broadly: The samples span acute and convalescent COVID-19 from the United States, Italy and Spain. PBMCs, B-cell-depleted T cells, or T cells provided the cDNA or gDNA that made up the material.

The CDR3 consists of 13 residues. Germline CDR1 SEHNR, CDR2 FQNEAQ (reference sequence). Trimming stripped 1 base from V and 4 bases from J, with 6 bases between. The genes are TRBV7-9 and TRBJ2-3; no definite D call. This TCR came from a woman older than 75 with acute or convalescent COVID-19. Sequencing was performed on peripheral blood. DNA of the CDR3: TGTGCCAGCAGCTTAGGGCATCCAGATACGCAGTATTTT. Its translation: CASSLGHPDTQYF.